Below, 10 T cell receptor beta chains from the same sample are listed, as sequenced in a study of blood T cell repertoires in COVID-19. Only in-frame clones appear in the TCRdb table, and some are missing; sequencing was by immunoSEQ multiplex PCR. The table records hundreds of thousands of clones, around 90% of them present only once. The sample was PBMCs or T cells enriched from blood (not recorded which). Receptors were obtained from a young woman who had recovered from COVID-19.

The V gene is TRBV18, the J gene TRBJ1-1; possibly TRBD1 for D (6 bases). V was trimmed by 3 bases and J by 1 base, leaving 18 bases between them. The CDR3 spans 17 residues. The germline V gene has CDR1 KGHSH and CDR2 LQKENI. The CDR3 reads CASSPGFPDRKNTEAFF. The CDR3 DNA reads as TGTGCCAGCTCACCCGGTTTCCCGGACAGAAAGAACACTGAAGCTTTCTTT.

The genes are TRBV18 and TRBJ1-3, with a tentative D call TRBD1 (6 bases). Trimming removed 3 bases from V and 0 bases from J, with 18 bases in between. The CDR3 loop spans 18 amino acids. Germline lookup yields CDR1 KGHSH and CDR2 LQKENI. The CDR3 sequence is CASSPLRGRQASGNTIYF. The CDR3 DNA reads as TGTGCCAGCTCACCGTTGAGGGGGAGACAAGCCTCTGGAAACACCATATATTTT.

The V call is TRBV6-6, the J call TRBJ2-1, with 11 bases lining up with TRBD2. The CDR3 sequence is 15 residues long. The V gene end was trimmed by 5 bases and the J gene end by 4 bases; junction bases not matched to a gene: 4. The V gene's germline CDR1 is MNHNY and CDR2 SVGAGI (reference sequence). The CDR3 protein is CASSTLAGVYNEQFF. CDR3 in DNA: TGTGCCAGCAGTACACTAGCGGGGGTATACAATGAGCAGTTCTTC.

The V gene is TRBV5-4, the J gene TRBJ2-1; 8 bases are a match to TRBD1. CDR3 length: 13 residues. Germline loops: CDR1 SGHNT, CDR2 YYREEE (reference sequence). The ends lost 3 bases at V and 5 bases at J; junction bases unmatched: 1. The chain's CDR3 is CASSSGQDNEQFF. The CDR3 nucleotides are TGTGCCAGCAGCTCGGGACAGGACAATGAGCAGTTCTTC.

V gene TRBV4-1 combines with J gene TRBJ1-1; D is unresolved. Germline CDR1 is MGHRA and CDR2 is YSYEKL. CDR3 size: 13 residues. Trimming stripped 4 bases from V and 5 bases from J, with 11 bases between. CDR3 in amino acids: CASSPFGGTEAFF. The CDR3 DNA sequence: TGCGCCAGCAGCCCCTTCGGAGGGACTGAAGCTTTCTTT.

This clone was recorded once. The CDR3 is CASSYRDSGNTIYF. The DNA for the CDR3 is TGTGCCAGCAGCTACAGGGACTCTGGAAACACCATATATTTT. This chain uses TRBV13 with TRBJ1-3, with a possible D match to TRBD1 (6 bases). The CDR3 has 14 amino acids. The V end was cut by 4 bases, the J end by 0 bases, with 7 bases between. CDR1 and CDR2 (germline): PRHDT, FYEKMQ (reference sequence). Variable domain in full (rest from reference TRBV13 and TRBJ1-3): AAGVIQSPRHLIKEKRETATLKCYPIPRHDTVYWYQQGPGQDPQFLISFYEKMQSDKGSIPDRFSAQQFSDYHSELNMSSLELGDSALYFCASSYRDSGNTIYFGEGSWLTVV.

The chain is built from TRBV11-2 and TRBJ2-5; D might be TRBD2 (6 bases). V was clipped by 3 bases and J by 3 bases, with 14 bases between them. The CDR3 totals 15 residues. The germline gives CDR1 SGHAT, CDR2 FQNNGV. The CDR3 sequence: CASSLGSGGKETQYF. The CDR3 region has the DNA TGTGCCAGCAGCTTGGGTAGCGGAGGTAAAGAGACCCAGTACTTC.

This clone has just a few counts. The CDR3, as DNA: TGTGCCAGCAGTTTAACAGGACAGCAAGCTTTCTTT. Translated: CASSLTGQQAFF. This rearrangement joins TRBV28 to TRBJ1-1; a weak D match, TRBD1 (6 bases). V gave up 2 bases and J gave up 9 bases, with 10 bases separating them. The germline V gene encodes CDR1 MDHEN and CDR2 SYDVKM. CDR3 length: 12 amino acids.

This sequence joins TRBV30 and TRBJ1-2, with 8 bases identical to TRBD1. V lost 0 bases, J lost 2 bases, and 8 bases stayed unmatched. This CDR3 spans 16 amino acids. Germline assignment: CDR1 GTSNPN and CDR2 SVGIG (reference sequence). The CDR3 loop is CAWSVPRTGSNYGYTF. DNA for the CDR3: TGTGCCTGGAGTGTACCCCGGACAGGGAGCAACTATGGCTACACCTTC.

J is TRBJ2-1 and V is TRBV30, with D unresolved. V was clipped by 2 bases and J by 5 bases, with 7 bases between them. The CDR3 sequence is 12 residues long. Germline assignment: CDR1 GTSNPN and CDR2 SVGIG (reference sequence). This chain's CDR3 is CAWSSTNNEQFF. The CDR3 DNA follows: TGTGCCTGGAGTTCCACAAACAATGAGCAGTTCTTC.